The 12 T cell receptor beta chains reported below all come from one sample, sequenced in a study of T cells in Graves' hyperthyroidism and ophthalmopathy. Researchers took RNA transcripts and amplified the TCR beta CDR3 regions from them. A first-round RT-PCR of the TCR CDR3 used the HTBI primer set. One entry per CDR3 protein results from TCRdb running MiXCR on the multiplex PCR reads. This sample yields around 610,000 distinct CDR3 sequences, of which roughly 15% are seen a single time; 3.5% to 4.5% belongs to the top ten. Specimen: blood. The receptors shown here come from a woman aged 40 to 50 with Graves' ophthalmopathy.

This clonotype was observed at least ten times. The rearrangement links TRBV6-1 to TRBJ2-5; a possible D gene is TRBD2 (6 bases). V lost 1 base to trimming and J lost 0 bases, with 6 bases between them. Germline assignment: CDR1 MNHNS and CDR2 SASEGT. The CDR3 loop spans 14 amino acids. The CDR3: CASSEGGNQETQYF. CDR3 nucleotides: TGTGCCAGCAGTGAAGGCGGGAACCAAGAGACCCAGTACTTC.

The sample holds many counts of this clonotype. The genes are TRBV7-9 and TRBJ2-7, with 8 nucleotides matching TRBD1. The CDR3 runs to 14 residues. Unmatched junction bases numbered 7, after V lost 7 bases and J lost 2 bases. From germline, CDR1 is SEHNR and CDR2 FQNEAQ (reference sequence). The CDR3 DNA is TGTGCCAGCACAAAAGGACAGGGTCCCTACGAGCAGTACTTC. Protein: CASTKGQGPYEQYF.

This clonotype was detected many times. This chain joins TRBV2 and TRBJ2-5, with 7 bases that match TRBD1. Looked up from germline, CDR1 is SNHLY and CDR2 is FYNNEI. There are 14 residues in the CDR3. The V gene end was trimmed by 5 bases and the J gene end by 2 bases; junction bases not matched to a gene: 5. In nucleotides, the CDR3 is TGTGCCAGCAGTATGGGGACAGTACAAGAGACCCAGTACTTC. It translates to CASSMGTVQETQYF.

This clonotype has a count of ten or more. An end of the junction differs from the germline gene, which may be a read error. The V and J genes are TRBV27 and TRBJ1-1; tentative D call: TRBD1 (5 bases). Looked up from germline, CDR1 is MNHEY and CDR2 is SMNVEV (reference sequence). CDR3 length: 15 residues. The CDR3 is CASSFGPGIDFEAFF. The CDR3 DNA reads TGTGCTAGCAGTTTTGGACCAGGGATTGACTTCGAAGCTTTCTTT.

The V and J genes are TRBV10-3 and TRBJ1-2; TRBD1 matches at 7 bases. The CDR3 has 13 amino acids. Germline-derived CDR1 and CDR2 are ENHRY and SYGVKD. The junction had 5 bases not matched to a gene; V was cut back by 4 bases and J by 6 bases. The CDR3 region is CAISGQGGNGYTF. The CDR3 DNA is TGTGCCATCAGTGGCCAGGGGGGGAATGGCTACACCTTC.

This clonotype has only a few counts. This sequence joins TRBV5-1 and TRBJ1-1, with D unresolved. Trimming took off 1 base at V and 2 bases at J, with 9 bases between the two ends. CDR1 is SGHRS, CDR2 YFSETQ, per germline. CDR3 length: 14 residues. CDR3 coding DNA: TGCGCCAGCAGCTTGATGCCCGAAAACACTGAAGCTTTCTTT. It encodes CASSLMPENTEAFF.

This clonotype was detected many times. The chain carries TRBV28 and TRBJ2-5; D tentatively reads TRBD1 or TRBD2 (5 bases each). The germline V and J ends were trimmed by 2 bases and 1 base, with 11 bases remaining between them. The CDR3 consists of 15 residues. Germline loops: CDR1 MDHEN, CDR2 SYDVKM. The DNA for the CDR3 is TGTGCCAGCAGTTTAAGAGGGACCTTCCAAGAGACCCAGTACTTC. Amino acids: CASSLRGTFQETQYF. Together with reference TRBV28 and TRBJ2-5, the CDR3 gives the full variable domain: DVKVTQSSRYLVKRTGEKVFLECVQDMDHENMFWYRQDPGLGLRLIYFSYDVKMKEKGDIPEGYSVSREKKERFSLILESASTNQTSMYLCASSLRGTFQETQYFGPGTRLLVL.

With respect to this clonotype: Because it lacks the conserved phenylalanine or tryptophan at the end, this CDR3 is likely a read error. The V call is TRBV4-3, the J call TRBJ2-7; TRBD1 agrees at 12 bases. The CDR3 has 15 residues. Germline assignment: CDR1 LGHNA and CDR2 YSLEER. V gave up 3 bases and J gave up 7 bases; unmatched junction bases: 7. The CDR3 region has the DNA TGCGCCAGCAGCCAGGGGACAGGGGGCATGGGTGAGCAGTACTCC. Protein: CASSQGTGGMGEQYS.

This clonotype was counted between two and nine times. The V gene is TRBV6-1, the J gene TRBJ1-1; TRBD1 matches at 7 bases. CDR1 is MNHNS and CDR2 is SASEGT in the germline V gene. Unmatched junction bases numbered 9, after V lost 8 bases and J lost 0 bases. This CDR3 is built from 15 residues. CDR3 amino acids: CASSPKQGMNTEAFF. CDR3 DNA: TGTGCCAGCTCACCCAAACAGGGGATGAACACTGAAGCTTTCTTT.

This clonotype was seen ten or more times. J is TRBJ2-7 and V is TRBV7-6; 9 bases are shared with TRBD2. From germline, CDR1 is SGHVS and CDR2 FNYEAQ. The CDR3 spans 14 residues. V lost 6 bases, J lost 5 bases, and 8 bases stayed unmatched. As DNA, the CDR3 is TGTGCCAGCAGTCAAGCGGGAGGTGCGGACGAGCAGTACTTC. Protein product: CASSQAGGADEQYF.

This clonotype was observed a handful of times. This chain links TRBV18 with TRBJ1-5; tentatively, D is TRBD1 (5 bases). Trimming shortened V by 2 bases and J by 6 bases, and 8 bases separated the two germline ends. The CDR3 is 13 amino acids. Germline V gene lookup returns CDR1 KGHSH and CDR2 LQKENI. The CDR3: CASSPGGPQPQHF. The CDR3 nucleotides read TGTGCCAGCTCACCAGGGGGTCCTCAGCCCCAGCATTTT.

This clonotype has a count of ten or more. V is TRBV6-2 or TRBV6-3 and J is TRBJ2-7; possibly TRBD1 or TRBD2 for D (5 bases each). Trimming took 5 bases from V and 0 from J, leaving 11 bases between them. Germline CDR1 reads MNHEY; CDR2 reads SVGEGT. The CDR3 contains 14 residues. The CDR3 protein is CASSPRDDSYEQYF. Here the CDR3 DNA reads TGTGCCAGCAGTCCCCGGGACGACTCCTACGAGCAGTACTTC.